This T cell receptor (beta chain) was identified during a study of cytomegalovirus exposure and HLA in healthy donors. V was pared by 6 bases and J by 6 bases, with 21 bases between. The CDR3 sequence is 15 residues long. The germline CDR1 and CDR2 sequences are MDHEN and SYDVKM. The PCR made use of 60 Vbeta and 13 Jbeta primers. The assay was immunoSEQ multiplex PCR, and TCRdb's table has in-frame clones only and misses some. The sample has some 150,000 clones; 68% are singletons. This sequence originates from a man aged 60 to 69 in good health and CMV-seronegative. The chain combines TRBV28 with TRBJ2-7; TRBD2 is a possible D gene (6 bases). Sequencing was carried out using PBMCs. The CDR3 is CASSLGALGTLEQYF. DNA for the CDR3: TGTGCCAGCAGCTTGGGAGCGTTGGGGACTCTCGAGCAGTACTTC.